This T cell receptor beta chain is drawn from a study of T cells in Graves' hyperthyroidism and ophthalmopathy. Study-level points and caveats: Ophthalmopathy and stable hyperthyroidism were separated by a 13 V-J model.

This CDR3 is built from 16 residues. Germline trimming cut 2 bases from V and 9 bases from J; bases unmatched to any gene: 7. Germline V CDR1 and CDR2: KGHDR, SFDVKD. For the diagnoses, clinical symptoms, serum thyroxine and TRAb, thyroid ultrasound and orbital computed tomography were used. This clonotype was counted at least ten times. The antigen is undetermined. The CDR3 regions of TCR beta were amplified from RNA transcripts. The HTBI set primed first-round TCR CDR3 RT-PCR. MiXCR, applied by TCRdb to the multiplex PCR reads, yields one record per CDR3 protein. Here the sample spans 90,000 to 120,000 distinct CDR3 sequences, 15% to 20% being singletons.

The sequenced sample consisted of blood. The chain links TRBV24-1 to TRBJ2-3; 13 bases align to TRBD2. The TCR sequence derives from a woman aged 45-65 years with Graves' hyperthyroidism. The CDR3 loop reads CATSDSWTSGSSTQYF. CDR3 in DNA: TGTGCCACCAGTGATTCGTGGACTAGCGGGAGCTCAACGCAGTATTTT.